Sequencing of this T cell receptor beta chain was carried out in a study of regulatory T cells in long-lasting Graves disease. Stated time point: persistent/refractory GD, antithyroid drugs over 5 years with positive TRAb. The TCR library was made from RNA extracted from PBMCs. The sample holds a few counts of this clonotype. HTBI primers from iRepertoire and Arm-PCR of CDR3 regions yielded the TCR beta libraries. TCRdb reprocessed the multiplex PCR reads via MiXCR and lists one record per CDR3 protein. Seen here are fewer than 550,000 distinct CDR3 sequences, 20% to 25% observed once, and the top ten hold less than 9%. V shed 3 bases and J shed 0 bases, with 9 bases lying between them. CDR1 is DFQATT and CDR2 is SNEGSKA in the germline V gene (reference sequence). This CDR3 has 14 residues.

The chain carries TRBV20-1 and TRBJ2-4, with D hard to call. The receptor's source is a female donor with Graves disease. Sequenced material: peripheral blood mononuclear cells (PBMCs), taken when the disease was refractory, from a patient treated with antithyroid drugs. CDR3 loop: CSASRSLAKNIQYF. DNA of the CDR3: TGCAGTGCTAGTAGGAGTTTAGCCAAAAACATTCAGTACTTC.